A single sample is the source of the 27 T cell receptor beta chains below, sequenced in a study of blood T cells in healthy people across ages. Together with a sample-barcoded 5' primer, a J-beta primer mix was included in a second PCR lasting roughly 6 to 12 cycles. TCRdb reprocessed the 5' RACE reads via MiXCR and lists one record per CDR3 protein. The sample holds some 1.6 million distinct CDR3 sequences; about 31% are singletons and the top ten take over 9%. Material: blood. The receptors here all came from a woman aged 25 to 45 in good health.

This clonotype has a handful of counts. CDR3: CASSYEGTSYNEQFF. CDR3 bases: TGTGCCAGCAGCTACGAGGGCACTTCCTACAATGAGCAGTTCTTC. The chain combines TRBV7-8 with TRBJ2-1; tentative D call: TRBD2 (5 bases). The CDR3 sequence is 15 residues long. CDR1 and CDR2 from the germline V gene are SGHVS and FQNEAQ. The V end was cut by 4 bases, the J end by 1 base, with 11 bases between.

The table lists this clonotype with a few counts. This sequence joins TRBV20-1 and TRBJ1-5; no clear D gene. This CDR3 region has 15 residues. In germline, CDR1 is DFQATT, CDR2 SNEGSKA (reference sequence). V lost 3 bases and J lost 4, with 16 bases in between. CDR3 DNA sequence: TGCAGTGCTAGGGCGGGTGTAATACGAAATCAGCCCCAGCATTTT. Its translation is CSARAGVIRNQPQHF.

In the case of this clonotype: A clone one base away is much larger, so this may be a read error. V and J are TRBV20-1 and TRBJ2-5; 9 bases are shared with TRBD1. The DNA matches TRBJ2-7 better at its end, which makes the J call doubtful. The CDR3 is made up of 13 amino acids. Germline assignment: CDR1 DFQATT and CDR2 SNEGSKA (reference sequence). The CDR3 loop reads CSAGGQGSCEQYF. The CDR3 bases are TGCAGTGCAGGGGGACAGGGATCCTGCGAGCAGTACTTC.

This clonotype has a handful of counts. The chain carries TRBV7-9 and TRBJ1-1; D might be TRBD1 (6 bases). With 7 bases removed from V and 7 bases from J, the gap between germline ends came to 22 bases. The CDR3 length is 15 residues. Germline V gene sequence: CDR1 SEHNR, CDR2 FQNEAQ (reference sequence). The CDR3 reads CASIQSGAGDLEAFF. DNA for the CDR3: TGTGCCAGCATCCAATCCGGGGCAGGGGATCTTGAAGCTTTCTTT.

Notes on this clonotype: Since a much larger clone is just one base distant, this may be a read error. This rearrangement joins TRBV7-9 to TRBJ1-2; D gene unclear. Trimming took off 5 bases at V and 6 bases at J, with 13 bases between the two ends. CDR1 is SEHNR, CDR2 FQNEAQ, per germline (reference sequence). The CDR3 extends over 13 amino acids. The CDR3 here is CASSPEAEDGYTF. The CDR3 coding sequence is TGTGCCAGCAGCCCCGAGGCAGAGGATGGCTACACCTTC.

The J gene is TRBJ2-5, the V gene TRBV20-1; D gene uncertain. This CDR3 contains 14 residues. V gave up 4 bases and J gave up 1 base, with 13 bases separating them. Germline CDR1 and CDR2: DFQATT and SNEGSKA (reference sequence). The CDR3 protein is CSANHMGIQETQYF. CDR3 DNA: TGCAGTGCTAACCACATGGGGATCCAAGAGACCCAGTACTTC.

This chain joins TRBV11-2 and TRBJ2-2; the match to TRBD2 covers 10 bases. CDR3 length: 16 residues. V lost 5 bases to trimming and J lost 0 bases; unmatched junction nucleotides: 3. CDR1 and CDR2 (germline): SGHAT, FQNNGV. The CDR3 region is CASSVGTSANTGELFF. Here the CDR3 DNA reads TGTGCCAGCAGCGTCGGGACTAGCGCGAACACCGGGGAGCTGTTTTTT. Based on the CDR3 plus reference TRBV11-2 and TRBJ2-2, the full variable domain is EAGVAQSPRYKIIEKRQSVAFWCNPISGHATLYWYQQILGQGPKLLIQFQNNGVVDDSQLPKDRFSAERLKGVDSTLKIQPAKLEDSAVYLCASSVGTSANTGELFFGEGSRLTVL.

The genes are TRBV12-3 or TRBV12-4 and TRBJ2-5; maybe TRBD1 (6 bases). This CDR3 comprises 14 residues. Trimming cost V 8 bases and J 5 bases, with 18 bases left between them. CDR3 coding DNA: TGTGCCAGCTCTAAGACAGGAGGAGAGGAGACCCAGTACTTC. This sequence encodes CASSKTGGEETQYF.

The V gene is TRBV18, the J gene TRBJ2-2; D remains unclear. Germline V gives CDR1 KGHSH, CDR2 LQKENI. The CDR3 totals 15 residues. Trimming took 4 bases from V and 7 from J, leaving 16 bases between them. The CDR3 region is CASSRNNPTDGELFF. The CDR3 DNA is TGTGCCAGCTCACGTAATAACCCTACGGACGGGGAGCTGTTTTTT.

The gene calls are TRBV28 and TRBJ2-5; the D call may be TRBD1 or TRBD2 (5 bases each). The J call may be mistaken, given a closer DNA end match to TRBJ2-7. Germline-derived CDR1 and CDR2 are MDHEN and SYDVKM. The CDR3 is made up of 17 amino acids. CDR3 DNA: TGTGCCAGCAGCCCGGGACGGATTATGATCTATGACTACGAGCAGTACTTC. It encodes CASSPGRIMIYDYEQYF.

Turning to this clonotype: A much bigger clone sits one base away, suggesting this may be a read error. The conserved final phenylalanine or tryptophan is absent from the CDR3, which likely points to a read error. Written as DNA, the CDR3 is TGCGCCAGCAGCCAAGCCCCCGGACTAGCGGGAGAAGAGACCCAGTACATC. It yields the protein CASSQAPGLAGEETQYI. The chain uses TRBV4-1 and TRBJ2-7; 13 bases match TRBD2. The DNA matches TRBJ2-5 better at its end, which makes the J call doubtful. Germline loops: CDR1 MGHRA, CDR2 YSYEKL. The CDR3 spans 17 residues.

This sequence joins TRBV11-2 and TRBJ2-7; 7 nucleotides line up with TRBD2. The germline CDR1 and CDR2 sequences are SGHAT and FQNNGV. This CDR3 spans 15 amino acids. J was trimmed by 3 bases and V by 3 bases; bases with no gene match: 8. CDR3 protein: CASSFGLAEGYEQYF. The DNA of the CDR3 is TGTGCCAGCAGCTTCGGCCTAGCGGAGGGCTACGAGCAGTACTTC.

V gene TRBV20-1 combines with J gene TRBJ2-7, with 10 nucleotides matching TRBD2. Gene TRBJ2-5 matches the end of the DNA better, so the J call may be wrong. The germline V gene encodes CDR1 DFQATT and CDR2 SNEGSKA (reference sequence). The CDR3 runs 15 residues. CDR3 residues: CSARALAGVGETQYF. The CDR3 nucleotides read TGCAGTGCTAGAGCTCTAGCGGGGGTCGGAGAGACCCAGTACTTC.

This clonotype was counted a few times. The chain recombines TRBV27 with TRBJ1-2, with D possibly TRBD1 on 6 matching bases. The CDR3 runs to 13 residues. Trimming took off 6 bases at V and 6 bases at J, with 14 bases between the two ends. Germline V gives CDR1 MNHEY, CDR2 SMNVEV (reference sequence). DNA for the CDR3: TGTGCCAGCAGAAACAGGGATGGGCATGGCTACACCTTC. The encoded protein is CASRNRDGHGYTF.

The gene calls are TRBV20-1 and TRBJ2-7, with no clear D. In germline, CDR1 is DFQATT, CDR2 SNEGSKA (reference sequence). The CDR3 runs 16 residues. V lost 0 bases and J lost 0, with 15 bases in between. The CDR3 region has the DNA TGCAGTGCTAGAGATATTGGGCCAGGAAACTCCTACGAGCAGTACTTC. It specifies CSARDIGPGNSYEQYF.

This clonotype turned up a few times. This chain connects TRBV9 to TRBJ2-7, with 8 bases identical to TRBD2. J lost 6 bases, V lost 0 bases, and 8 bases had no gene match. CDR1 is SGDLS and CDR2 is YYNGEE in the germline V gene. This CDR3 contains 15 residues. CDR3 loop: CASSVDGTRSVEQYF. Here the CDR3 DNA reads TGTGCCAGCAGCGTAGATGGGACTAGGAGCGTCGAGCAGTACTTC.

The chain joins TRBV5-1 to TRBJ1-2; D gene unclear. The V and J ends lost 0 bases and 4 bases respectively, with 19 bases between them. The CDR3 consists of 17 residues. Germline assignment: CDR1 SGHRS and CDR2 YFSETQ. The CDR3 loop reads CASSLVQREGRRYGYTF. The CDR3 nucleotides are TGCGCCAGCAGCTTGGTCCAGAGGGAAGGCCGTCGCTATGGCTACACCTTC.

This clonotype was counted between two and nine times. The chain uses TRBV9 and TRBJ2-7; D not resolved. Trimming took 0 bases from V and 4 from J, leaving 14 bases between them. This CDR3 comprises 15 residues. Germline CDR1 reads SGDLS; CDR2 reads YYNGEE. The CDR3 sequence is CASSVGSLVGYEQYF. CDR3 sequence (DNA): TGTGCCAGCAGCGTAGGATCTCTAGTCGGGTACGAGCAGTACTTC.

For this clonotype: The junction and the germline gene differ at one end; a read error may be behind it. The chain is built from TRBV3-1 and TRBJ2-5; possibly TRBD2 for D (7 bases). The CDR3 runs 15 residues. Germline V gene sequence: CDR1 LGHDT, CDR2 YNNKEL (reference sequence). The CDR3 DNA is TGTACCAGCAGCCAACAAGACAGGCGGGAGGAGACCCAGTACTTC. Amino acids: CTSSQQDRREETQYF.

This rearrangement joins TRBV7-9 to TRBJ2-5; perhaps TRBD2 as D (6 bases). Trimming removed 3 bases at V and 2 bases at J, with 13 bases between. The CDR3 covers 15 residues. The germline gives CDR1 SEHNR, CDR2 FQNEAQ (reference sequence). CDR3 residues: CASSFETGRQETQYF. Written as DNA, the CDR3 is TGTGCCAGCAGCTTCGAGACCGGGAGACAAGAGACCCAGTACTTC. The variable domain in full, with the rest retrieved from reference TRBV7-9 and TRBJ2-5, is DTGVSQNPRHKITKRGQNVTFRCDPISEHNRLYWYRQTLGQGPEFLTYFQNEAQLEKSRLLSDRFSAERPKGSFSTLEIQRTEQGDSAMYLCASSFETGRQETQYFGPGTRLLVL.

This chain links TRBV4-1 with TRBJ2-7; D unclear. V lost 0 bases and J lost 10, with 13 bases in between. The CDR3 covers 13 residues. CDR1 MGHRA and CDR2 YSYEKL come from the germline V gene. The CDR3 reads CASSQDPEEAQYF. The DNA of the CDR3 is TGCGCCAGCAGCCAAGATCCTGAAGAGGCCCAGTACTTC.

This clonotype was found a few times. The genes are TRBV11-2 and TRBJ2-1; D not resolved. Trimming left V 4 bases short and J 9 bases short, with 13 bases between. Germline V gene lookup returns CDR1 SGHAT and CDR2 FQNNGV. The CDR3 has 13 residues. The CDR3 loop reads CASSSPRVREQFF. The CDR3 DNA sequence: TGTGCCAGCAGCTCCCCTAGGGTACGTGAGCAGTTCTTC.

This clonotype was seen only a few times. V is TRBV20-1 and J is TRBJ2-5; 7 bases match TRBD1. CDR3 length equals 18 residues. V lost 4 bases and J lost 4; bases outside the gene matches: 21. Germline-derived CDR1 and CDR2 are DFQATT and SNEGSKA (reference sequence). This CDR3 is CSATRGFGSSAGRETQYF. The CDR3 DNA reads as TGCAGTGCTACCAGGGGGTTCGGAAGTAGCGCCGGGCGAGAGACCCAGTACTTC.

The table lists this clonotype with a few counts. V usage is TRBV5-1 and J usage is TRBJ2-5, with 8 bases matching TRBD1. The closer fit of TRBJ2-7 to the DNA end suggests the J call may be wrong. Germline V gene sequence: CDR1 SGHRS, CDR2 YFSETQ. CDR3 size: 14 residues. CDR3 sequence reads: CASSLESGGDEQYF. The CDR3 bases are TGCGCCAGCAGCTTGGAGTCAGGGGGCGACGAGCAGTACTTC.

V usage is TRBV6-1 and J usage is TRBJ1-5; D ambiguous. CDR3 size: 15 residues. Germline V CDR1 and CDR2: MNHNS, SASEGT. Trimming cost V 8 bases and J 3 bases, with 17 bases left between them. DNA of the CDR3: TGTGCCAGCGGAGACCGGGAGGGCTACAATCAGCCCCAGCATTTT. Amino acids: CASGDREGYNQPQHF.

This clonotype was seen only a few times. The J gene is TRBJ2-1, the V gene TRBV7-6; a weak D match, TRBD2 (6 bases). Germline V gene sequence: CDR1 SGHVS, CDR2 FNYEAQ. V was trimmed by 1 base and J by 0 bases, leaving 10 bases between them. The CDR3 is made up of 16 amino acids. CDR3 sequence: CASSLVPGSSYNEQFF. CDR3 in DNA: TGTGCCAGCAGCTTAGTCCCCGGGAGCTCCTACAATGAGCAGTTCTTC.

The chain is built from TRBV6-1 and TRBJ2-5; TRBD2 aligns across 10 bases. Germline CDR1 is MNHNS and CDR2 is SASEGT. V dropped 3 bases and J dropped 11; count of bases not matched to a gene: 9. The CDR3 runs to 14 residues. The CDR3 reads CASSDLAGGHEQYF. For the CDR3, the DNA is TGTGCCAGCAGTGACTTAGCGGGGGGACATGAGCAGTACTTC.